Below are 22 T cell receptor beta chains sequenced from a single sample in a study of graft-versus-host responses after intestinal transplantation. TCRdb keeps only in-frame clones here, not all; method: immunoSEQ multiplex PCR. The sample carries about 85,000 clones, under 95% recorded once. Their antigens are not known. The specimen was unstimulated CD8+ T cells sorted from spleen or lymph node cells, collected before transplant. These receptors all come from a human donor who was the organ donor for an intestinal transplant.

This chain joins TRBV5-5 and TRBJ1-1; 7 positions match TRBD1. The CDR3 totals 14 residues. The trim removed 6 bases at V and 1 base at J, leaving 6 bases unmatched. Germline V CDR1 and CDR2: SGHKS, YYEKEE (reference sequence). Written as DNA, the CDR3 is TGTGCCAGCATCCTCGGGACAGAGAACACTGAAGCTTTCTTT. Translated, it gives CASILGTENTEAFF.

The rearrangement joins TRBV10-2 to TRBJ2-7; 8 nucleotides line up with TRBD2. Trimming at V came to 6 bases and at J to 4 bases, leaving 2 bases not matched to a gene. This CDR3 has 12 residues. Germline V gives CDR1 WSHSY, CDR2 SAAADI. For the CDR3, the DNA is TGCGCCAGCAGGGGACTAGAATACGAGCAGTACTTC. Translated: CASRGLEYEQYF.

The rearrangement joins TRBV5-4 to TRBJ2-5; TRBD2 might be the D (6 bases). Per the germline V gene, CDR1 is SGHNT and CDR2 is YYREEE (reference sequence). With 4 bases removed from V and 1 base from J, the gap between germline ends came to 11 bases. This CDR3 is 14 amino acids long. The CDR3 DNA is TGTGCCAGCAGCGTCGGGACTTCCCAAGAGACCCAGTACTTC. This encodes CASSVGTSQETQYF.

The CDR3 nucleotides are TGCGCCAGCAGCCAATATTTCGGACAGCCGCTCTATGGCTACACCTTC. Translating gives CASSQYFGQPLYGYTF. The chain uses TRBV4-1 and TRBJ1-2, with TRBD1 as a possible D gene (6 bases). This CDR3 region has 16 residues. With 2 bases removed from V and 4 bases from J, the gap between germline ends came to 17 bases. CDR1 and CDR2 (germline): MGHRA, YSYEKL.

The genes are TRBV6-4 and TRBJ2-1; 8 bases map to TRBD2. Per germline, CDR1 MRHNA and CDR2 SNTAGT. V shed 0 bases, J shed 9 bases, and the junction held 7 bases outside the gene matches. The CDR3 extends over 15 amino acids. In DNA, the CDR3 is TGTGCCAGCAGTGACTCTCGGGCGGGAGGCATTGAGCAGTTCTTC. Its protein is CASSDSRAGGIEQFF.

The rearrangement joins TRBV19 to TRBJ1-1; 12 bases are a match to TRBD1. This CDR3 has 14 amino acids. V dropped 6 bases and J dropped 3; count of bases not matched to a gene: 2. CDR1 and CDR2 (germline): LNHDA, SQIVND (reference sequence). CDR3 amino acids: CASRGQGADTEAFF. The CDR3 DNA sequence: TGTGCCAGTAGGGGACAGGGGGCGGACACTGAAGCTTTCTTT. The full variable domain, completed using reference TRBV19 and TRBJ1-1, is DGGITQSPKYLFRKEGQNVTLSCEQNLNHDAMYWYRQDPGQGLRLIYYSQIVNDFQKGDIAEGYSVSREKKESFPLTVTSAQKNPTAFYLCASRGQGADTEAFFGQGTRLTVV.

CDR3 coding DNA: TGTGCCAGCAGCTCGACACTGCCAACTGAAGCTTTCTTT. This encodes CASSSTLPTEAFF. J is TRBJ1-1 and V is TRBV7-2; D is undetermined. Germline CDR1 SGHTA, CDR2 FQGNSA. The CDR3 totals 13 residues. Deletions cut 4 bases from V and 5 bases from J, with 11 bases between.

The chain combines TRBV7-9 with TRBJ1-4; D is undetermined. Trimming stripped 5 bases from V and 0 bases from J, with 16 bases between. Per germline, CDR1 SEHNR and CDR2 FQNEAQ (reference sequence). The CDR3 consists of 17 residues. The CDR3 reads CASSPTRITSTNEKLFF. In nucleotides, the CDR3 is TGTGCCAGCAGCCCGACTAGGATAACGTCAACTAATGAAAAACTGTTTTTT.

The J gene is TRBJ2-3, the V gene TRBV7-9; TRBD2 might be the D (6 bases). V lost 5 bases and J lost 0, with 15 bases in between. Looked up from germline, CDR1 is SEHNR and CDR2 is FQNEAQ (reference sequence). The CDR3 consists of 16 residues. CDR3 nucleotides: TGTGCCAGCAGCCCCCACCGGGCGGGGAGCACAGATACGCAGTATTTT. This sequence encodes CASSPHRAGSTDTQYF.

V is TRBV19 and J is TRBJ2-2; D perhaps matches TRBD1 (6 bases). CDR1 and CDR2 (germline): LNHDA, SQIVND (reference sequence). Trimming cost V 3 bases and J 2 bases, with 13 bases left between them. This CDR3 region has 16 residues. The DNA for the CDR3 is TGTGCCAGTAGTATGCTTTTGGGACATAACACCGGGGAGCTGTTTTTT. It yields the protein CASSMLLGHNTGELFF.

The rearrangement links TRBV15 to TRBJ1-1, with 9 bases matching TRBD1. Germline CDR1 reads LNHNV; CDR2 reads YYDKDF (reference sequence). J was trimmed by 1 base and V by 0 bases; bases with no gene match: 9. The CDR3 contains 18 residues. CDR3 sequence (DNA): TGTGCCACCAGCAGAGATGAGGCGGGACAGGGACCGAACACTGAAGCTTTCTTT. It translates to CATSRDEAGQGPNTEAFF.

The V and J genes are TRBV28 and TRBJ2-7; 13 bases agree with TRBD2. V lost 5 bases to trimming and J lost 2 bases; unmatched junction nucleotides: 3. CDR3 length: 15 amino acids. CDR1 MDHEN and CDR2 SYDVKM come from the germline V gene. CDR3 in amino acids: CASSGLAGVTYEQYF. The DNA for the CDR3 is TGTGCCAGCAGTGGACTAGCGGGAGTAACCTACGAGCAGTACTTC. Combining the CDR3 with reference TRBV28 and TRBJ2-7 gives the whole variable domain DVKVTQSSRYLVKRTGEKVFLECVQDMDHENMFWYRQDPGLGLRLIYFSYDVKMKEKGDIPEGYSVSREKKERFSLILESASTNQTSMYLCASSGLAGVTYEQYFGPGTRLTVT.

This clone was seen a single time. The V call is TRBV6-5, the J call TRBJ2-2, with TRBD2 identical over 8 bases. Germline V gene sequence: CDR1 MNHEY, CDR2 SVGAGI. V lost 2 bases to trimming and J lost 1 base; unmatched junction nucleotides: 3. The CDR3 length is 16 residues. CDR3 sequence: CASSYHSGENTGELFF. DNA for the CDR3: TGTGCCAGCAGTTACCATAGCGGGGAGAACACCGGGGAGCTGTTTTTT.

This clone has a single count. The chain recombines TRBV7-2 with TRBJ2-3; D gene unclear. The V gene's germline CDR1 is SGHTA and CDR2 FQGNSA. CDR3 length: 14 residues. Trimming shortened V by 1 base and J by 0 bases, and 5 bases separated the two germline ends. In nucleotides, the CDR3 is TGTGCCAGCAGCTTAGAGGTTAGCACAGATACGCAGTATTTT. Translated, it gives CASSLEVSTDTQYF.

The rearrangement joins TRBV4-1 to TRBJ1-1; possible D gene TRBD1, 5 bases. This CDR3 contains 15 residues. Germline assignment: CDR1 MGHRA and CDR2 YSYEKL. Trimming shortened V by 0 bases and J by 1 base, and 9 bases separated the two germline ends. The CDR3 DNA reads as TGCGCCAGCAGCCAAGATGGAGGGGCGAACACTGAAGCTTTCTTT. It yields the protein CASSQDGGANTEAFF.

The chain couples TRBV19 to TRBJ2-1; 9 bases are a match to TRBD2. This CDR3 has 13 amino acids. The ends lost 6 bases at V and 9 bases at J; junction bases unmatched: 6. Germline assignment: CDR1 LNHDA and CDR2 SQIVND (reference sequence). The DNA of the CDR3 is TGTGCCAGTAGCCCGGGACTAGCCCCTGAGCAGTTCTTC. Encoded protein: CASSPGLAPEQFF.

This clone was seen a few times. This chain connects TRBV6-5 to TRBJ1-2; D gene unclear. Trimming stripped 0 bases from V and 8 bases from J, with 16 bases between. CDR3 size: 15 residues. The V gene's germline CDR1 is MNHEY and CDR2 SVGAGI. CDR3 amino acids: CASSYSGVAPSGYTF. The DNA of the CDR3 is TGTGCCAGCAGTTACTCGGGAGTGGCCCCATCAGGCTACACCTTC.

This chain joins TRBV19 and TRBJ1-1, with 7 bases fitting TRBD1. CDR1 is LNHDA, CDR2 SQIVND, per germline (reference sequence). With V trimmed by 5 bases and J by 8 bases, 5 bases remained unmatched. The CDR3 consists of 12 residues. The CDR3: CASSVGQIEAFF. The CDR3 bases are TGTGCCAGTAGTGTGGGACAGATCGAAGCTTTCTTT.

The chain has TRBV27 and TRBJ1-1, with 8 nucleotides matching TRBD1. This CDR3 is 17 amino acids long. The V gene's germline CDR1 is MNHEY and CDR2 SMNVEV (reference sequence). The junction had 6 bases not matched to a gene; V was cut back by 0 bases and J by 0 bases. Here the CDR3 reads CASSLSAAGGMNTEAFF. The CDR3 coding sequence is TGTGCCAGCAGTTTATCGGCGGCAGGGGGCATGAACACTGAAGCTTTCTTT.

V and J are TRBV4-1 and TRBJ2-5; a weak D match, TRBD1 (7 bases). The CDR3 contains 15 residues. The germline V gene encodes CDR1 MGHRA and CDR2 YSYEKL. The germline V and J ends were trimmed by 4 bases and 1 base, with 13 bases remaining between them. As DNA, the CDR3 is TGCGCCAGCAGCCCCAGCAGGGGGGTCCAAGAGACCCAGTACTTC. This gives the protein CASSPSRGVQETQYF.

This clone showed up just once. The chain couples TRBV6-5 to TRBJ2-5; TRBD2 is a possible D gene (5 bases). Judging by the DNA end, TRBJ2-7 fits better; the J call may be wrong. Germline V lookup: CDR1 MNHEY, CDR2 SVGAGI. CDR3 length: 11 amino acids. In DNA form, the CDR3 reads TGTGCCAGCACCTTCGGGGACGAGCAGTACTTC. This translates into CASTFGDEQYF.

This chain links TRBV5-1 with TRBJ2-2; a weak D match, TRBD2 (5 bases). V dropped 6 bases and J dropped 7 bases, with 7 bases sitting between them. This CDR3 is built from 11 residues. Per germline, CDR1 SGHRS and CDR2 YFSETQ. The DNA for the CDR3 is TGCGCCAGCAATGGAGGCGGGGAGCTGTTTTTT. Its translation: CASNGGGELFF.